Shown below are 29 T cell receptor beta chains from a single sample sequenced in a study of technical replicates of blood from a handful of donors. Only in-frame clones appear in the TCRdb table, and some are missing; sequencing was by immunoSEQ multiplex PCR. This table has about 75,000 clones, approximately 97% appearing once. The sequenced material came from T cells isolated from PBMCs. These receptors were collected from a human donor in good health.

The rearrangement links TRBV4-1 to TRBJ2-3, with 12 bases aligning to TRBD2. J gave up 1 base and V 0 bases, and 11 bases lay outside the gene matches. CDR3 length: 20 amino acids. CDR1 and CDR2 from the germline V gene are MGHRA and YSYEKL. The CDR3 bases are TGCGCCAGCAGCCAAGAGGGATTCCTAGCGGGAGGGGGGCGCACAGATACGCAGTATTTT. Translation: CASSQEGFLAGGGRTDTQYF.

The gene calls are TRBV6-1 and TRBJ2-5, with 9 bases fitting TRBD1. CDR3 size: 17 residues. The J segment lost 0 bases and the V segment lost 2 bases, leaving 7 bases of the junction unmatched. The germline gives CDR1 MNHNS, CDR2 SASEGT. CDR3 residues: CASSEFRDRVNQETQYF. In nucleotides, the CDR3 is TGTGCCAGCAGTGAATTTAGGGACAGGGTGAACCAAGAGACCCAGTACTTC.

This clone was observed once. The genes are TRBV9 and TRBJ2-7; 7 bases are shared with TRBD1. V trimming: 4 bases; J trimming: 4 bases; junction bases outside the gene matches: 17. The CDR3 contains 17 residues. From germline, CDR1 is SGDLS and CDR2 YYNGEE. The chain's CDR3 is CASSPRQGDRAFYEQYF. Written as DNA, the CDR3 is TGTGCCAGCAGCCCACGACAAGGAGACAGGGCCTTTTACGAGCAGTACTTC.

DNA for the CDR3: TGTGCCATCAGGCCGGGACTAGCAGAGACCCAGTACTTC. Translating gives CAIRPGLAETQYF. The V gene is TRBV10-3, the J gene TRBJ2-5, with 9 nucleotides matching TRBD2. V lost 6 bases to trimming and J lost 4 bases; unmatched junction nucleotides: 3. CDR1 and CDR2 (germline): ENHRY, SYGVKD. CDR3 size: 13 residues.

This chain connects TRBV14 to TRBJ1-3; D uncertain. CDR1 and CDR2 from the germline V gene are SGHDN and FVKESK. Trimming left V 3 bases short and J 0 bases short, with 21 bases between. The CDR3 has 19 residues. DNA of the CDR3: TGTGCCAGCAGCCATTCGTCGGTCTCAAAGCGCCTCTCTGGAAACACCATATATTTT. Amino acids: CASSHSSVSKRLSGNTIYF.

The chain has TRBV7-9 and TRBJ2-5; 9 bases match TRBD2. The CDR3 totals 16 residues. With 1 base clipped from V and 4 bases from J, the junction kept 7 bases outside the gene matches. CDR1 is SEHNR, CDR2 FQNEAQ, per germline (reference sequence). As DNA, the CDR3 is TGTGCCAGCAGCTTAGGCTCTAGCGGGACGGCAGAGACCCAGTACTTC. Translation gives CASSLGSSGTAETQYF. The full variable domain, rest sourced from reference TRBV7-9 and TRBJ2-5, is DTGVSQNPRHKITKRGQNVTFRCDPISEHNRLYWYRQTLGQGPEFLTYFQNEAQLEKSRLLSDRFSAERPKGSFSTLEIQRTEQGDSAMYLCASSLGSSGTAETQYFGPGTRLLVL.

The chain joins TRBV13 to TRBJ2-5, with TRBD2 matching over 14 bases. V shed 7 bases, J shed 10 bases, and the junction held 5 bases outside the gene matches. CDR3 length equals 13 residues. The V gene's germline CDR1 is PRHDT and CDR2 FYEKMQ (reference sequence). The CDR3 region has the DNA TGTGCCAGCACGGGACTAGCGGGAGAGGACCAGTACTTC. Its translation is CASTGLAGEDQYF.

The V and J genes are TRBV10-3 and TRBJ2-2, with a tentative D call TRBD2 (6 bases). CDR1 is ENHRY and CDR2 is SYGVKD in the germline V gene. CDR3 length: 15 amino acids. Trimming shortened V by 6 bases and J by 3 bases, and 14 bases separated the two germline ends. The CDR3 loop reads CAIRAGTLYTGELFF. The CDR3 coding sequence is TGTGCCATCAGAGCCGGGACTCTATACACCGGGGAGCTGTTTTTT.

The CDR3 DNA sequence: TGTGCCAGCAGTCACGGGGGGGCCACAGATACGCAGTATTTT. As protein: CASSHGGATDTQYF. The chain joins TRBV28 to TRBJ2-3; 8 nucleotides align to TRBD2. The CDR3 contains 14 residues. Germline lookup yields CDR1 MDHEN and CDR2 SYDVKM. V dropped 5 bases and J dropped 2; count of bases not matched to a gene: 3.

The genes are TRBV7-2 and TRBJ2-7, with TRBD2 matching 13 bases. CDR3 length equals 17 residues. In germline, CDR1 is SGHTA, CDR2 FQGNSA. V trimming: 1 base; J trimming: 4 bases; junction bases outside the gene matches: 7. CDR3 sequence reads: CASSLVGLAGDKYEQYF. The CDR3 nucleotides are TGTGCCAGCAGCTTAGTTGGACTAGCGGGGGACAAATACGAGCAGTACTTC.

This chain connects TRBV19 to TRBJ1-2; 7 positions agree with TRBD1. The CDR3 is 15 residues long. The junction had 12 bases not matched to a gene; V was cut back by 3 bases and J by 8 bases. Germline lookup yields CDR1 LNHDA and CDR2 SQIVND (reference sequence). The DNA of the CDR3 is TGTGCCAGTAGTATTTTCCCTTCAGGACAGGACGGCTACACCTTC. Encoded protein: CASSIFPSGQDGYTF.

This clone came up once. The rearrangement uses TRBV28 and TRBJ2-3, with TRBD2 matching over 10 bases. Germline assignment: CDR1 MDHEN and CDR2 SYDVKM. J lost 1 base, V lost 3 bases, and 4 bases had no gene match. The CDR3 loop spans 16 amino acids. The CDR3 sequence is CASSFLGTSGTDTQYF. In nucleotides, the CDR3 is TGTGCCAGCAGTTTTCTAGGGACTAGCGGCACAGATACGCAGTATTTT.

The chain combines TRBV10-3 with TRBJ2-5; 12 positions agree with TRBD2. The CDR3 spans 15 residues. Germline V gives CDR1 ENHRY, CDR2 SYGVKD. Trimming cost V 3 bases and J 4 bases; bases outside gene matches: 3. CDR3: CAISEPGLAGETQYF. For the CDR3, the DNA is TGTGCCATCAGTGAACCGGGACTAGCGGGAGAGACCCAGTACTTC.

J is TRBJ1-1 and V is TRBV7-9; D unclear. CDR3 length: 15 residues. Trimming left V 8 bases short and J 6 bases short, with 22 bases between. Germline lookup yields CDR1 SEHNR and CDR2 FQNEAQ (reference sequence). The CDR3 region is CASPPSWSPVAEAFF. The CDR3, as DNA: TGTGCCAGCCCCCCCTCCTGGTCTCCGGTTGCTGAAGCTTTCTTT.

The count of this clone is one. This chain connects TRBV27 to TRBJ1-1; D is unresolved. Trimming pared 8 bases from V and 5 bases from J, leaving 18 bases between. Looked up from germline, CDR1 is MNHEY and CDR2 is SMNVEV (reference sequence). There are 14 residues in the CDR3. The CDR3 protein is CASGVPTIGTEAFF. For the CDR3, the DNA is TGTGCCAGCGGTGTTCCGACGATCGGGACTGAAGCTTTCTTT.

The rearrangement uses TRBV5-1 and TRBJ1-1, with TRBD1 as a possible D gene (6 bases). The V end was cut by 0 bases, the J end by 12 bases, with 24 bases between. Looked up from germline, CDR1 is SGHRS and CDR2 is YFSETQ. The CDR3 has 16 amino acids. Written as DNA, the CDR3 is TGCGCCAGCAGCTTGGCAAGCAGGGGTAGGGAAAGGTCACCTTTCTTT. Translation: CASSLASRGRERSPFF.

This rearrangement joins TRBV6-1 to TRBJ2-3, with 10 nucleotides matching TRBD2. Per the germline V gene, CDR1 is MNHNS and CDR2 is SASEGT. The junction had 6 bases not matched to a gene; V was cut back by 10 bases and J by 2 bases. The CDR3 has 14 amino acids. CDR3: CATGLAVNTDTQYF. As DNA, the CDR3 is TGTGCCACAGGACTAGCGGTGAACACAGATACGCAGTATTTT.

The chain has TRBV7-9 and TRBJ2-7; 11 positions agree with TRBD2. Losses at the gene ends were 3 bases for V and 7 bases for J; bases not matched to a gene: 17. Germline CDR1 SEHNR, CDR2 FQNEAQ (reference sequence). This CDR3 contains 18 residues. This CDR3 is CASSFPIAGGLADMEQYF. The CDR3 nucleotides read TGTGCCAGCAGCTTTCCGATAGCGGGAGGGCTTGCCGATATGGAGCAGTACTTC.

This clone appeared once. Compared with germline, one end of the junction differs, possibly owing to a read error. The V gene is TRBV2, the J gene TRBJ2-5, with D perhaps matching TRBD1 (5 bases). The CDR3 is 12 residues long. Germline V CDR1 and CDR2: SNHLY, FYNNEI. CDR3 amino acids: CAITGDQATQYF. The CDR3 DNA reads TGTGCCATAACAGGTGACCAAGCGACCCAGTACTTC.

This sequence joins TRBV4-1 and TRBJ1-5; D is perhaps TRBD1 (5 bases). The germline V gene encodes CDR1 MGHRA and CDR2 YSYEKL. The V end lost 5 bases, the J end lost 6 bases, and 17 bases lay between the germline ends. This CDR3 is 15 amino acids long. Written as DNA, the CDR3 is TGCGCCAGCAGCTACAGGTGGGGGGGGAGTCAGCCCCAGCATTTT. It yields the protein CASSYRWGGSQPQHF.

The genes are TRBV28 and TRBJ1-5; D may be TRBD1 (6 bases). The CDR3 is 17 amino acids. Germline V gene lookup returns CDR1 MDHEN and CDR2 SYDVKM. Trimming pared 1 base from V and 7 bases from J, leaving 20 bases between. Here the CDR3 reads CASSLLGRGGEWQPQHF. The DNA of the CDR3 is TGTGCCAGCAGTTTATTGGGGAGAGGGGGGGAATGGCAGCCCCAGCATTTT.

J is TRBJ2-5 and V is TRBV25-1; 10 nucleotides agree with TRBD1. V was clipped by 4 bases and J by 1 base; unmatched bases: 6. This CDR3 is built from 16 residues. Germline CDR1 and CDR2: MGHDK and SYGVNS. For the CDR3, the DNA is TGTGCCAGCAGTGGTTGGGACAGGGGAAGCCAAGAGACCCAGTACTTC. It yields the protein CASSGWDRGSQETQYF.

The rearrangement joins TRBV6-5 to TRBJ1-1; 7 bases match TRBD1. The CDR3 covers 15 residues. In germline, CDR1 is MNHEY, CDR2 SVGAGI. V gave up 2 bases and J gave up 7 bases; unmatched junction bases: 10. CDR3 loop: CASSYDETGTSEAFF. CDR3 in DNA: TGTGCCAGCAGTTACGATGAGACAGGGACCAGTGAAGCTTTCTTT.

The chain employs TRBV5-1 and TRBJ2-7; 8 positions match TRBD2. From germline, CDR1 is SGHRS and CDR2 YFSETQ. V gave up 5 bases and J gave up 5 bases; unmatched junction bases: 15. The CDR3 spans 16 residues. This CDR3 is CASRQAGAHNRDEQYF. CDR3 nucleotides: TGCGCCAGCAGGCAAGCGGGAGCTCATAATCGCGACGAGCAGTACTTC.

The chain combines TRBV5-1 with TRBJ2-1, with 9 bases aligning to TRBD2. Looked up from germline, CDR1 is SGHRS and CDR2 is YFSETQ. This CDR3 comprises 17 residues. The ends lost 4 bases at V and 1 base at J; junction bases unmatched: 9. The CDR3 is CASSRGTSSGSYNEQFF. In DNA, the CDR3 is TGCGCCAGCAGCCGCGGGACTAGCTCTGGGTCCTACAATGAGCAGTTCTTC.

DNA of the CDR3: TGTGCCAGCAGCTCAGGATCTGACACCATATATTTT. Amino acids: CASSSGSDTIYF. The J gene is TRBJ1-3, the V gene TRBV7-9; D remains unclear. V lost 4 bases to trimming and J lost 8 bases, with 9 bases between them. CDR1 and CDR2 from the germline V gene are SEHNR and FQNEAQ (reference sequence). This CDR3 has 12 residues. Together with reference TRBV7-9 and TRBJ1-3, the CDR3 gives the full variable domain: DTGVSQNPRHKITKRGQNVTFRCDPISEHNRLYWYRQTLGQGPEFLTYFQNEAQLEKSRLLSDRFSAERPKGSFSTLEIQRTEQGDSAMYLCASSSGSDTIYFGEGSWLTVV.

The chain is built from TRBV19 and TRBJ1-5; TRBD1 matches at 12 bases. The CDR3 contains 15 residues. J lost 8 bases, V lost 6 bases, and 8 bases had no gene match. The germline CDR1 and CDR2 sequences are LNHDA and SQIVND (reference sequence). In DNA, the CDR3 is TGTGCCAGTAGGCCGGGGACAGGGGGCGGGAAGCCCCAGCATTTT. Amino acids: CASRPGTGGGKPQHF.

This chain uses TRBV19 with TRBJ1-5, with 9 bases identical to TRBD1. V lost 5 bases, J lost 1 base, and 6 bases stayed unmatched. CDR1 and CDR2 (germline): LNHDA, SQIVND (reference sequence). The CDR3 sequence is 16 residues long. The CDR3 loop is CASSEQGAGSNQPQHF. DNA of the CDR3: TGTGCCAGTAGTGAACAGGGGGCAGGGAGCAATCAGCCCCAGCATTTT.

This clone was detected only once. The chain is built from TRBV5-1 and TRBJ2-3; 7 nucleotides align to TRBD1. Unmatched junction bases numbered 11, after V lost 3 bases and J lost 4 bases. This CDR3 has 16 amino acids. The germline V gene has CDR1 SGHRS and CDR2 YFSETQ. The DNA of the CDR3 is TGCGCCAGCAGCTGGCAGGGGGACGCCCACGCAGATACGCAGTATTTT. It is translated as CASSWQGDAHADTQYF. The complete variable domain, with remaining parts taken from reference TRBV5-1 and TRBJ2-3, reads KAGVTQTPRYLIKTRGQQVTLSCSPISGHRSVSWYQQTPGQGLQFLFEYFSETQRNKGNFPGRFSGRQFSNSRSEMNVSTLELGDSALYLCASSWQGDAHADTQYFGPGTRLTVL.